The rows below give T cell receptor beta chains drawn from one sample of a study of PD-1 blockade in mismatch repair-deficient tumors. TCRdb's copy holds only in-frame clones and misses some; the assay was immunoSEQ multiplex PCR. The sample consists of roughly 120,000 clones, around nine tenths of them appearing once. This specimen was peripheral blood, taken approximately 72 weeks after starting pembrolizumab. The receptors were gathered from an adult with mismatch repair-deficient cancer. CDR3s include the opening cysteine and the closing phenylalanine or tryptophan.

V gene: TRBV6-6
J gene: TRBJ2-1
CDR3 protein: CASSYSPTSYNEQFF

V gene: TRBV5-1
J gene: TRBJ1-1
CDR3 protein: CASSLAPGLNTEAFF

V gene: TRBV7-9
J gene: TRBJ2-4
CDR3 protein: CASSLGGLAKNIQYF

V gene: TRBV7-9
J gene: TRBJ2-2
CDR3 protein: CASSYRQGFVSTGELFF

V gene: TRBV5-4
J gene: TRBJ2-5
CDR3 protein: CASSPPGTVQETQYF

V gene: TRBV4-3
J gene: TRBJ2-2
CDR3 protein: CASSQVSGQGGSTGELFF

V gene: TRBV18
J gene: TRBJ2-3
CDR3 protein: CASSLQPRGGTDTQYF

V gene: TRBV28
J gene: TRBJ2-7
CDR3 protein: CASTDWGERDYEQYF

V gene: TRBV27
J gene: TRBJ2-7
CDR3 protein: CASSLSASGFEQYF

V gene: TRBV29-1
J gene: TRBJ1-2
CDR3 protein: CSVGEDGYTF

V gene: TRBV29-1
J gene: TRBJ2-1
CDR3 protein: CSVSSHEQFF

V gene: TRBV28
J gene: TRBJ1-2
CDR3 protein: CASSLSAYGYTF

V gene: TRBV5-4
J gene: TRBJ1-2
CDR3 protein: CASSYERANYGYTF

V gene: TRBV27
J gene: TRBJ2-7
CDR3 protein: CASGFAFYEQYF

V gene: TRBV5-4
J gene: TRBJ1-2
CDR3 protein: CASSLDRTTGGGYTF